These 4 T cell receptor beta chains originate from one sample sequenced in a study of blood T cell repertoires in COVID-19. The protocol was immunoSEQ multiplex PCR, while the TCRdb copy is restricted to in-frame clones and leaves out a portion. The sample consists of some 56,000 clones, approximately 80% of them appearing once. The specimen sequenced was peripheral blood. All receptors derive from a man aged 55-75 years with acute or convalescent COVID-19.

The rearrangement joins TRBV10-3 to TRBJ2-7, with 9 bases lining up with TRBD1. Per the germline V gene, CDR1 is ENHRY and CDR2 is SYGVKD. J lost 0 bases, V lost 7 bases, and 4 bases had no gene match. The CDR3 sequence is 14 residues long. In DNA form, the CDR3 reads TGTGCCATCAACCCGGGACAGGGCTCCTACGAGCAGTACTTC. This translates into CAINPGQGSYEQYF.

This clone was seen only once. The rearrangement links TRBV6-5 to TRBJ1-1, with D perhaps matching TRBD1 (5 bases). Germline values: CDR1 MNHEY, CDR2 SVGAGI. V lost 8 bases to trimming and J lost 4 bases, with 14 bases between them. The CDR3 consists of 13 residues. This CDR3 reads CASDKGVGTEAFF. The DNA of the CDR3 is TGTGCCAGCGATAAAGGGGTGGGCACTGAAGCTTTCTTT.

The CDR3 loop reads CASSPPGLNTEAFF. CDR3 bases: TGTGCCAGCAGCCCACCTGGGCTGAACACTGAAGCTTTCTTT. This chain uses TRBV11-2 with TRBJ1-1; no reliable D call. The V gene's germline CDR1 is SGHAT and CDR2 FQNNGV. The CDR3 length is 14 residues. Trimming took 5 bases from V and 0 from J, leaving 10 bases between them.

CDR3 protein: CASNQQGGGTEAFF. Written as DNA, the CDR3 is TGCGCCAGCAACCAACAGGGCGGCGGCACTGAAGCTTTCTTT. The chain links TRBV10-2 to TRBJ1-1; D perhaps matches TRBD1 (6 bases). V gave up 7 bases and J gave up 4 bases, with 16 bases separating them. The CDR3 is 14 residues long. Germline assignment: CDR1 WSHSY and CDR2 SAAADI.